This T cell receptor (beta chain) was found in a study of T cell changes during pregnancy in multiple sclerosis. Here immunoSEQ multiplex PCR was the method, and the copy in TCRdb shows in-frame clones only, minus some. The table has about 13,000 clones, roughly nine tenths seen once. V lost 3 bases, J lost 4 bases, and 5 bases stayed unmatched. Germline V lookup: CDR1 LNHDA, CDR2 SQIVND (reference sequence). The CDR3 length is 15 residues. The clonotype was recovered from a female donor in good health, enrolled as a control in a pregnancy study. The chain carries TRBV19 and TRBJ2-7; 11 bases map to TRBD2. This material consisted of CD8+ T cells from peripheral blood mononuclear cells, taken after pregnancy. The CDR3 protein is CASSMASGRSYEQYF. The CDR3 region has the DNA TGTGCCAGTAGTATGGCTAGCGGGAGGTCTTACGAGCAGTACTTC.